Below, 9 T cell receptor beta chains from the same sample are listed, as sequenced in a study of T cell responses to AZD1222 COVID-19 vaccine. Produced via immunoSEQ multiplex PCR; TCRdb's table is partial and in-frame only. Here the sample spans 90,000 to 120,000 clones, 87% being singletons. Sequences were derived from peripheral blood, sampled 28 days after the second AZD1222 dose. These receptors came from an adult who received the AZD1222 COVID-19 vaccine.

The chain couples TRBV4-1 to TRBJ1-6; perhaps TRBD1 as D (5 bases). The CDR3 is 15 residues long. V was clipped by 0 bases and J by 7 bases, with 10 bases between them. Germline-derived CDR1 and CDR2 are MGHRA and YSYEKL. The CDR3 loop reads CASSQDSRVNSPLHF. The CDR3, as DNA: TGCGCCAGCAGCCAAGATTCCAGGGTCAATTCACCCCTCCACTTT.

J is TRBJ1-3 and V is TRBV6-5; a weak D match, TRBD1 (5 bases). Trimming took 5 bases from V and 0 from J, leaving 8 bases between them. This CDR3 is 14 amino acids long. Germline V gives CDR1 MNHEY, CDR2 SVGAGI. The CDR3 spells CASSTGNSGNTIYF. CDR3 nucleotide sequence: TGTGCCAGCAGTACAGGAAACTCTGGAAACACCATATATTTT.

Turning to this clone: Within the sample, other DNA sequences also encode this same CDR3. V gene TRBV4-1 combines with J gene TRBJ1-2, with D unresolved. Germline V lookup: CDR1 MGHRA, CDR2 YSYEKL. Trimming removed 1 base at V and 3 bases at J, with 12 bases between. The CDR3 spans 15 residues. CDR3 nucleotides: TGCGCCAGCAGCCAAGGGGCCCGGGTCGACTATGGCTACACCTTC. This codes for CASSQGARVDYGYTF.

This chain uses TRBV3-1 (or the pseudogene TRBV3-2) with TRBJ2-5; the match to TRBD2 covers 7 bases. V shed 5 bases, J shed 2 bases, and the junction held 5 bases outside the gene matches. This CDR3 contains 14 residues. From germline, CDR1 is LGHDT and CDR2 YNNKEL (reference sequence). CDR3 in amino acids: CASSKGTIQETQYF. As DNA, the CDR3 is TGTGCCAGCAGCAAAGGGACTATTCAAGAGACCCAGTACTTC.

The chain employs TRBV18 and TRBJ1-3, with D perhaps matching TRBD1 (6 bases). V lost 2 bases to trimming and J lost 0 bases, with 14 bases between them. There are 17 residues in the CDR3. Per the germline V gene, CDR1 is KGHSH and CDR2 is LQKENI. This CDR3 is CASSPSRGGSSGNTIYF. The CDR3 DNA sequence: TGTGCCAGCTCACCAAGCCGAGGGGGAAGCTCTGGAAACACCATATATTTT.

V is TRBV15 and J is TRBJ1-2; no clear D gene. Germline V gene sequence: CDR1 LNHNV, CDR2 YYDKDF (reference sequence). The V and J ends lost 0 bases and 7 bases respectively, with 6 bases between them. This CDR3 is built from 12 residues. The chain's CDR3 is CATSRDRGGYTF. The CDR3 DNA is TGTGCCACCAGCAGAGATCGTGGTGGCTACACCTTC.

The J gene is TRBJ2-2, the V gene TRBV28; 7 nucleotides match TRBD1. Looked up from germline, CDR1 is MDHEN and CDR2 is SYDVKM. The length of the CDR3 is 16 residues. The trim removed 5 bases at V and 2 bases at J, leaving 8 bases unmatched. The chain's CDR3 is CASSPRGQRNTGELFF. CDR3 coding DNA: TGTGCCAGCAGTCCTCGGGGACAGCGAAACACCGGGGAGCTGTTTTTT.

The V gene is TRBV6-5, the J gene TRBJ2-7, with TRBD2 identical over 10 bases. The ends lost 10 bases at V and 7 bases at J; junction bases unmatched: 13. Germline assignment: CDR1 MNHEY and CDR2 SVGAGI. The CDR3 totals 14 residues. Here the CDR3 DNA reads TGTGCCACCTCGACAGCGGGAGGGCTTAGAGAGCAGTACTTC. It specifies CATSTAGGLREQYF.

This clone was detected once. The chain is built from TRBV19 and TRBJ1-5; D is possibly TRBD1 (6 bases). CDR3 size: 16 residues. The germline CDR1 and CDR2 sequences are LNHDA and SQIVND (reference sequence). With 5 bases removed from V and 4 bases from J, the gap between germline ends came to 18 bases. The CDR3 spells CASSPATGRVNQPQHF. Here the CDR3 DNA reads TGTGCCAGTAGTCCCGCCACAGGGAGGGTAAATCAGCCCCAGCATTTT.